This T cell receptor (beta chain) was observed in a study of T cell clonality in common variable immunodeficiency. Notes on the study in general: Common variable immunodeficiency TCR beta sequences reportedly had fewer deletions and N-nucleotide insertions.

Donors gave roughly 5 to 8 ml heparinized peripheral whole blood. The method was immunoSEQ multiplex PCR; TCRdb's version includes in-frame clones alone and lacks a portion of them. The sample is made up of roughly 3,000 clones, none counted only once. Germline V gene sequence: CDR1 SNHLY, CDR2 FYNNEI. This CDR3 contains 14 residues. V lost 6 bases and J lost 5, with 14 bases in between. A word on this clone: Antigen: not known. The read gets to within 3 residues of the CDR3 end, and the germline J gene fills in the rest.

The specimen was peripheral blood mononuclear cells. The clonotype originates from a human donor with common variable immunodeficiency. This chain connects TRBV2 to TRBJ1-5; D perhaps matches TRBD1 (5 bases). Here the CDR3 reads CASSRGRGYQPQHF. Partial CDR3 DNA: TGTGCCAGCAGCCGCGGAAGGGGCTATCAGCCC.